A selection of T cell receptor beta chains follows, all from one sample in a study of shared clonotypes between healthy human individuals. TCRdb's table, derived via immunoSEQ multiplex PCR, lists solely in-frame clones and lacks some. The sample lists around 480,000 clones, about three quarters occurring once. The sample taken for sequencing was PBMCs. These receptor sequences come from a woman aged 40 to 50 in good health. Some clones in this sample may be carry-over from other donors' samples. CDR3s include the opening cysteine and the closing phenylalanine or tryptophan. D genes are given only for firm matches. Size is stated for part of the rows, as once, few or many counts, or as a class when the clone is expanded.

TRBV19,-,TRBJ2-3,-,TGTGCCAGTAGTACCCTTTTGGGTGGCACAGATACGCAGTATTTT,CASSTLLGGTDTQYF
TRBV28,-,TRBJ2-7,-,TGTGCCAGCAGTTTAGGGGACTACGAGCAGTACTTC,CASSLGDYEQYF
TRBV5-1,-,TRBJ2-5,once,TGCGCCAGCAGCTTGGCCGGCCAGGGAGGAGGAGAGACCCAGTACTTC,CASSLAGQGGGETQYF
TRBV5-1,TRBD1,TRBJ1-2,-,TGCGCCAGCAGCCTATCCGGACAGGCTAACTATGGCTACACCTTC,CASSLSGQANYGYTF
TRBV18,-,TRBJ2-1,-,TGTGCCAGCTCACCATACAGGGACAATGAGCAGTTCTTC,CASSPYRDNEQFF
TRBV7-9,TRBD1,TRBJ2-7,few,TGTGCCAGCAGCAACCCCCGGGACAGAGCCAACGAGCAGTACTTC,CASSNPRDRANEQYF
TRBV18,-,TRBJ2-7,-,TGTGCCAGCTCACTACGCGGGGGCACCTCTTACTACGAGCAGTACTTC,CASSLRGGTSYYEQYF
TRBV7-2,TRBD2,TRBJ2-1,-,TGTGCCAGCAGCTTAAGTGGGTCGGGGGGTGAGCAGTTCTTC,CASSLSGSGGEQFF
TRBV30,-,TRBJ1-3,-,TGTGCCTGGGCCGGGACCGCTTATAGCACCATATATTTT,CAWAGTAYSTIYF
TRBV19,TRBD1,TRBJ1-2,few,TGTGCCAGTAGTATTCAAGTCGACAGGGATAAGTATGGCTACACCTTC,CASSIQVDRDKYGYTF
TRBV5-3,-,TRBJ2-1,-,TGTGCCAGCAGCCTGAGCGGGACAGCTGAGCAGTTCTTC,CASSLSGTAEQFF
TRBV7-9,-,TRBJ1-6,-,TGTGCCAGCAGCCAGACAGGAGATTCACCCCTCCACTTT,CASSQTGDSPLHF
TRBV2,-,TRBJ2-3,-,TGTGCCAGCAACCCTCCCGATACGCAGTATTTT,CASNPPDTQYF
TRBV16,-,TRBJ1-4,-,TGTGCCAGCAGCCAATCTATGCGTGAAAAACTGTTTTTT,CASSQSMREKLFF
TRBV2,TRBD1,TRBJ2-7,many,TGTGCCAGCAGCGGGACAGCCTACGAGCAGTACTTC,CASSGTAYEQYF